One and the same sample provided the 27 T cell receptor beta chains below, sequenced in a study of cytomegalovirus exposure and HLA in healthy donors. A multiplex PCR was run with 60 Vbeta primers and 13 Jbeta primers. The repertoire was sequenced with immunoSEQ multiplex PCR; TCRdb's copy has only in-frame clones and lacks some. The table records roughly 180,000 clones, about 80% of them present only once. Sequenced material: PBMCs. The receptors come from a woman aged 25 to 39 in good health and CMV-seronegative.

The V gene is TRBV5-6, the J gene TRBJ1-4; D possibly corresponds to TRBD1 (6 bases). Germline loops: CDR1 SGHDT, CDR2 YYEEEE. This CDR3 has 13 amino acids. Trimming stripped 0 bases from V and 17 bases from J, with 17 bases between. In nucleotides, the CDR3 is TGTGCCAGCAGCTTGGGACAGGCACCCAAGACCTTTTTT. This codes for CASSLGQAPKTFF.

The CDR3 DNA sequence: TGTGCCAGCAGTGCCCGGGACAGGGTTTTAGATGGCTACACCTTC. As protein: CASSARDRVLDGYTF. The rearrangement joins TRBV6-1 to TRBJ1-2; 9 positions match TRBD1. The CDR3 covers 15 residues. Trimming cost V 4 bases and J 6 bases; bases outside gene matches: 9. Germline V gene data show CDR1 as MNHNS and CDR2 as SASEGT.

This sequence joins TRBV10-3 and TRBJ2-7; possible D gene TRBD1, 6 bases. This CDR3 contains 13 residues. Germline V gene data show CDR1 as ENHRY and CDR2 as SYGVKD. V lost 5 bases, J lost 7 bases, and 15 bases lay in between. CDR3 residues: CAISLTGSREQYF. CDR3 nucleotide sequence: TGTGCCATCAGTCTGACAGGATCGAGGGAGCAGTACTTC.

This chain links TRBV7-6 with TRBJ1-5, with a tentative D call TRBD1 (6 bases). Trimming shortened V by 1 base and J by 4 bases, and 14 bases separated the two germline ends. CDR3 length: 16 amino acids. Germline CDR1 reads SGHVS; CDR2 reads FNYEAQ. The CDR3 sequence: CASSLGVRGLNQPQHF. The CDR3 coding sequence is TGTGCCAGCAGCTTAGGTGTCAGGGGCCTTAATCAGCCCCAGCATTTT.

The chain combines TRBV10-2 with TRBJ2-7; 8 bases agree with TRBD2. The CDR3 length is 15 residues. Unmatched junction bases numbered 3, after V lost 2 bases and J lost 0 bases. Germline CDR1 reads WSHSY; CDR2 reads SAAADI. CDR3 DNA sequence: TGCGCCAGCAGTGAGACTAGCGGCAGCTCCTACGAGCAGTACTTC. This translates into CASSETSGSSYEQYF.

The genes are TRBV30 and TRBJ2-3; tentatively, D is TRBD2 (6 bases). The CDR3 has 16 amino acids. Trimming left V 0 bases short and J 6 bases short, with 19 bases between. CDR1 and CDR2 from the germline V gene are GTSNPN and SVGIG (reference sequence). CDR3 DNA sequence: TGTGCCTGGAGTGTAACGGGGCGGCCAGCGGGTGATACGCAGTATTTT. Its protein is CAWSVTGRPAGDTQYF.

The CDR3 loop is CASSTGTGGEKLFF. DNA of the CDR3: TGTGCCAGCAGCACCGGGACAGGGGGGGAAAAACTGTTTTTT. The gene calls are TRBV9 and TRBJ1-4, with 11 nucleotides matching TRBD1. Losses at the gene ends were 4 bases for V and 8 bases for J; bases not matched to a gene: 4. The germline V gene has CDR1 SGDLS and CDR2 YYNGEE. The CDR3 consists of 14 residues.

There are a few counts of this clone. This rearrangement joins TRBV6-5 to TRBJ2-2, with 8 bases matching TRBD1. CDR3 length: 16 residues. The germline gives CDR1 MNHEY, CDR2 SVGAGI. Trimming took 2 bases from V and 7 from J; bases not matched to a gene: 9. The CDR3 is CASSYARTGYSGELFF. The CDR3 DNA follows: TGTGCCAGCAGTTACGCCAGGACAGGGTATAGCGGGGAGCTGTTTTTT.

The V gene is TRBV7-2, the J gene TRBJ2-1, with 12 bases matching TRBD1. CDR3 length: 17 residues. J lost 10 bases, V lost 5 bases, and 15 bases had no gene match. Germline CDR1 SGHTA, CDR2 FQGNSA. CDR3 in DNA: TGTGCCAGCAGCCGGCCGCGCGGGACAGGGGGCGCGGGGGAGCAGTTCTTC. It encodes CASSRPRGTGGAGEQFF.

The J gene is TRBJ1-1, the V gene TRBV30; TRBD1 agrees at 9 bases. V lost 3 bases, J lost 3 bases, and 5 bases stayed unmatched. The CDR3 sequence is 14 residues long. CDR1 and CDR2 from the germline V gene are GTSNPN and SVGIG (reference sequence). DNA of the CDR3: TGTGCCTGGAGCGGACAGGGGTGGGACACTGAAGCTTTCTTT. Amino acid sequence: CAWSGQGWDTEAFF.

V and J are TRBV7-2 and TRBJ2-3; 8 positions match TRBD2. This CDR3 contains 18 residues. J gave up 0 bases and V 3 bases, and 11 bases lay outside the gene matches. Germline CDR1 reads SGHTA; CDR2 reads FQGNSA. DNA for the CDR3: TGTGCCAGCAGCTTGGTCGCGGGGGGCTATGCTAGCACAGATACGCAGTATTTT. It yields the protein CASSLVAGGYASTDTQYF.

The CDR3 protein is CASKDRAGNYGYTF. CDR3 nucleotides: TGCGCCAGCAAGGACAGGGCGGGTAACTATGGCTACACCTTC. The gene calls are TRBV10-2 and TRBJ1-2, with TRBD1 matching over 8 bases. This CDR3 comprises 14 residues. The germline gives CDR1 WSHSY, CDR2 SAAADI. The V and J ends lost 7 bases and 1 base, in that order; junction bases with no gene match: 5.

The sample holds one count of this clone. The chain joins TRBV14 to TRBJ2-7; 9 bases are shared with TRBD1. CDR3 length: 17 residues. With 2 bases clipped from V and 4 bases from J, the junction kept 12 bases outside the gene matches. The V gene's germline CDR1 is SGHDN and CDR2 FVKESK. The CDR3: CASSQPRGQGLGYEQYF. The CDR3 DNA reads as TGTGCCAGCAGCCAACCCCGGGGACAGGGATTGGGGTACGAGCAGTACTTC. Looking up the rest from reference TRBV14 and TRBJ2-7 gives the full variable domain: EAGVTQFPSHSVIEKGQTVTLRCDPISGHDNLYWYRRVMGKEIKFLLHFVKESKQDESGMPNNRFLAERTGGTYSTLKVQPAELEDSGVYFCASSQPRGQGLGYEQYFGPGTRLTVT.

J is TRBJ2-4 and V is TRBV29-1, with TRBD2 matching over 13 bases. Looked up from germline, CDR1 is SQVTM and CDR2 is ANQGSEA. V trimming: 4 bases; J trimming: 2 bases; junction bases outside the gene matches: 11. The CDR3 extends over 18 amino acids. Here the CDR3 reads CSVGGTSGVVQSKNIQYF. The DNA for the CDR3 is TGCAGCGTTGGGGGGACTAGCGGGGTCGTTCAGTCCAAAAACATTCAGTACTTC.

This clone has only a few counts. The V call is TRBV19, the J call TRBJ1-1, with 7 bases that match TRBD1. V shed 5 bases and J 1 base; nucleotides not matched to a gene: 1. This CDR3 contains 13 residues. Germline V gene lookup returns CDR1 LNHDA and CDR2 SQIVND (reference sequence). CDR3 protein: CASSEGANTEAFF. Written as DNA, the CDR3 is TGTGCCAGTAGTGAGGGGGCGAACACTGAAGCTTTCTTT.

V is TRBV2 and J is TRBJ2-1; D possibly corresponds to TRBD2 (7 bases). V shed 4 bases and J shed 8 bases, with 21 bases lying between them. The germline gives CDR1 SNHLY, CDR2 FYNNEI. This CDR3 has 16 amino acids. The CDR3 nucleotides are TGTGCCAGCAGTGGGTCGGGGTTGGGGGGGCGTCATGAGCAGTTCTTC. As protein: CASSGSGLGGRHEQFF.

This clone has a single count. This sequence joins TRBV19 and TRBJ2-3, with 8 bases aligning to TRBD2. V trimming: 1 base; J trimming: 1 base; junction bases outside the gene matches: 1. CDR3 size: 15 residues. Germline loops: CDR1 LNHDA, CDR2 SQIVND (reference sequence). CDR3 sequence reads: CASSIGSGGTDTQYF. DNA of the CDR3: TGTGCCAGTAGTATAGGTAGCGGGGGCACAGATACGCAGTATTTT.

The J gene is TRBJ2-1, the V gene TRBV4-1, with 9 bases that match TRBD1. The CDR3 is 16 amino acids. With 3 bases clipped from V and 1 base from J, the junction kept 4 bases outside the gene matches. CDR1 and CDR2 from the germline V gene are MGHRA and YSYEKL. CDR3 coding DNA: TGCGCCAGCAGCCACGCGGACAGGGGATCCTACAATGAGCAGTTCTTC. Amino acid sequence: CASSHADRGSYNEQFF.

This clone has a single count. This chain joins TRBV5-4 and TRBJ2-3; TRBD2 aligns across 9 bases. Germline V gene data show CDR1 as SGHNT and CDR2 as YYREEE (reference sequence). This CDR3 is 17 amino acids long. Germline trimming cut 2 bases from V and 1 base from J; bases unmatched to any gene: 8. CDR3 sequence: CASSLGRGGGGTDTQYF. The DNA for the CDR3 is TGTGCCAGCAGCTTAGGGCGGGGCGGGGGGGGCACAGATACGCAGTATTTT.

The V call is TRBV27, the J call TRBJ2-4; 10 bases fit TRBD2. Germline V gene data show CDR1 as MNHEY and CDR2 as SMNVEV (reference sequence). The ends lost 4 bases at V and 0 bases at J; junction bases unmatched: 21. CDR3 length: 22 amino acids. CDR3 region: CASSSLPLTSGVNILAKNIQYF. The CDR3 DNA reads TGTGCCAGCAGTTCATTACCACTTACTAGCGGGGTTAACATACTAGCCAAAAACATTCAGTACTTC.

The chain recombines TRBV28 with TRBJ1-4; the D is unclear. Trimming shortened V by 3 bases and J by 7 bases, and 12 bases separated the two germline ends. The CDR3 consists of 14 residues. Germline V lookup: CDR1 MDHEN, CDR2 SYDVKM. CDR3 residues: CASSFPREGEKLFF. DNA of the CDR3: TGTGCCAGCAGTTTCCCCCGGGAGGGTGAAAAACTGTTTTTT.

This chain links TRBV30 with TRBJ2-7, with a weak D call TRBD1 (6 bases). The CDR3 spans 14 residues. CDR1 is GTSNPN and CDR2 is SVGIG in the germline V gene (reference sequence). Trimming took 8 bases from V and 0 from J, leaving 17 bases between them. The CDR3 bases are TGTGCCACGACGGGGACAACGAGCTCCTACGAGCAGTACTTC. It translates to CATTGTTSSYEQYF.

This sequence joins TRBV10-1 and TRBJ2-1; TRBD2 matches 9 bases. The CDR3 is 15 amino acids. J was trimmed by 9 bases and V by 4 bases; bases with no gene match: 10. Germline CDR1 WNHNN, CDR2 SYGVQD (reference sequence). CDR3 DNA: TGCGCCAGCAGTGTCCGACTAGCGGCCGCGGGTGAGCAGTTCTTC. Residues: CASSVRLAAAGEQFF.

The chain carries TRBV6-6 and TRBJ1-2, with TRBD1 matching over 9 bases. The CDR3 contains 13 residues. The germline V gene encodes CDR1 MNHNY and CDR2 SVGAGI (reference sequence). The V and J ends lost 5 bases and 6 bases, in that order; junction bases with no gene match: 4. For the CDR3, the DNA is TGTGCCAGCAGTCCGAGGACAGGGGATGGCTACACCTTC. It is translated as CASSPRTGDGYTF.

The rearrangement joins TRBV6-5 to TRBJ1-1; possibly TRBD1 for D (5 bases). The CDR3 sequence is 14 residues long. Germline CDR1 and CDR2: MNHEY and SVGAGI. V lost 2 bases and J 3 bases, leaving 10 bases between the germline ends. This chain's CDR3 is CASSYEGGDTEAFF. The CDR3 DNA reads TGTGCCAGCAGTTACGAAGGAGGGGACACTGAAGCTTTCTTT.

V and J are TRBV7-2 and TRBJ1-5, with 8 bases lining up with TRBD1. CDR3 length: 13 residues. V was clipped by 4 bases and J by 9 bases; unmatched bases: 5. Germline-derived CDR1 and CDR2 are SGHTA and FQGNSA. DNA for the CDR3: TGTGCCAGCAGCTCCGGACAGGGAACGCCCCAGCATTTT. It specifies CASSSGQGTPQHF.

This sequence joins TRBV6-6 and TRBJ2-1; 7 positions match TRBD2. The germline V gene encodes CDR1 MNHNY and CDR2 SVGAGI (reference sequence). Germline trimming cut 7 bases from V and 4 bases from J; bases unmatched to any gene: 7. The CDR3 contains 14 residues. Here the CDR3 DNA reads TGTGCCAGCACCCTGGGCGGGGGATACAATGAGCAGTTCTTC. Its protein product is CASTLGGGYNEQFF.